These 27 T cell receptor beta chains came from one sample sequenced in a study of blood T cell repertoires in COVID-19. Clones were read by immunoSEQ multiplex PCR, and TCRdb kept only the in-frame ones, dropping some. The sample shows some 460,000 clones, around nine tenths of them seen only once. The sequenced sample consisted of PBMCs or T cells enriched from blood (not recorded which). The receptor source for this set is a woman between 18 and 29 years old with acute COVID-19.

The chain is built from TRBV29-1 and TRBJ2-7; 7 bases map to TRBD1. Losses at the gene ends were 6 bases for V and 6 bases for J; bases not matched to a gene: 8. In germline, CDR1 is SQVTM, CDR2 ANQGSEA. CDR3 length: 12 residues. The CDR3 loop reads CSVGISGGEQYF. The CDR3 DNA reads TGCAGCGTGGGTATTTCAGGGGGCGAGCAGTACTTC.

The chain joins TRBV6-5 to TRBJ1-5; tentative D call: TRBD1 (6 bases). Per the germline V gene, CDR1 is MNHEY and CDR2 is SVGAGI. V was trimmed by 5 bases and J by 6 bases, leaving 14 bases between them. This CDR3 is 14 amino acids long. CDR3 sequence reads: CASSLRGGGQPQHF. The CDR3 bases are TGTGCCAGCAGTCTCAGGGGAGGGGGTCAGCCCCAGCATTTT.

The chain couples TRBV14 to TRBJ2-7; perhaps TRBD1 as D (5 bases). The CDR3 has 18 residues. The germline V gene has CDR1 SGHDN and CDR2 FVKESK. The ends were cut back, 0 bases at V and 2 bases at J, with 20 bases in the middle. CDR3 sequence: CASSQDRRSGFNPYEQYF. The CDR3 DNA sequence: TGTGCCAGCAGCCAAGATCGTCGGTCAGGGTTCAATCCCTACGAGCAGTACTTC.

This clone was seen just once. The genes are TRBV18 and TRBJ1-4; 7 nucleotides match TRBD1. The CDR3 is 14 residues long. Germline lookup yields CDR1 KGHSH and CDR2 LQKENI. With V trimmed by 3 bases and J by 2 bases, 0 bases remained unmatched. The CDR3 DNA sequence: TGTGCCAGCTCACCGACAGGGACTAATGAAAAACTGTTTTTT. Protein product: CASSPTGTNEKLFF.

The genes are TRBV27 and TRBJ1-2; the D gene is possibly TRBD1 (6 bases). CDR3 size: 14 residues. Trimming cost V 7 bases and J 6 bases, with 18 bases left between them. Looked up from germline, CDR1 is MNHEY and CDR2 is SMNVEV (reference sequence). The CDR3 DNA is TGTGCCAGCACCTCGGGGGGGGGCGCTGATGGCTACACCTTC. It encodes CASTSGGGADGYTF.

The chain combines TRBV7-2 with TRBJ1-6, with a possible D match to TRBD1 (5 bases). V lost 5 bases and J 8 bases, leaving 10 bases between the germline ends. The CDR3 loop spans 13 amino acids. Germline V gene lookup returns CDR1 SGHTA and CDR2 FQGNSA. The CDR3 reads CASSPSTDSPLHF. The CDR3, as DNA: TGTGCCAGCAGCCCTTCGACAGATTCACCCCTCCACTTT.

V gene TRBV15 combines with J gene TRBJ1-1, with a possible D match to TRBD1 (5 bases). Germline CDR1 is LNHNV and CDR2 is YYDKDF (reference sequence). The CDR3 loop spans 14 amino acids. V lost 2 bases and J lost 2, with 9 bases in between. The CDR3 sequence: CATSRKQENTEAFF. In DNA, the CDR3 is TGTGCCACCAGCAGAAAACAGGAAAACACTGAAGCTTTCTTT.

The chain recombines TRBV7-2 with TRBJ1-2, with a possible D match to TRBD1 (6 bases). The CDR3 is 16 residues long. In germline, CDR1 is SGHTA, CDR2 FQGNSA. Trimming removed 0 bases from V and 5 bases from J, with 16 bases in between. As DNA, the CDR3 is TGTGCCAGCAGCTTAGCGGGACAACGCACCCCATATGGCTACACCTTC. Translated, it gives CASSLAGQRTPYGYTF.

Only a few counts were recorded for this clone. The rearrangement joins TRBV15 to TRBJ2-2; D is possibly TRBD1 (5 bases). Germline V gene sequence: CDR1 LNHNV, CDR2 YYDKDF (reference sequence). The CDR3 is made up of 15 amino acids. Trimming took 6 bases from V and 0 from J, leaving 11 bases between them. The DNA for the CDR3 is TGTGCCACCAGAGGACATCTAACGAACACCGGGGAGCTGTTTTTT. Its translation is CATRGHLTNTGELFF. The variable domain in full, with the rest retrieved from reference TRBV15 and TRBJ2-2, is DAMVIQNPRYQVTQFGKPVTLSCSQTLNHNVMYWYQQKSSQAPKLLFHYYDKDFNNEADTPDNFQSRRPNTSFCFLDIRSPGLGDTAMYLCATRGHLTNTGELFFGEGSRLTVL.

The CDR3 DNA reads as TGTGCCAGCAGCGACTCCCCCTACGAGCAGTACTTC. Its protein is CASSDSPYEQYF. The J gene is TRBJ2-7, the V gene TRBV6-2 or TRBV6-3; D uncertain. The CDR3 extends over 12 amino acids. The V end was cut by 6 bases, the J end by 2 bases, with 8 bases between. Germline-derived CDR1 and CDR2 are MNHEY and SVGEGT.

The gene calls are TRBV10-1 and TRBJ1-1; tentatively, D is TRBD1 (6 bases). Germline V gene sequence: CDR1 WNHNN, CDR2 SYGVQD (reference sequence). CDR3 size: 14 residues. The ends were cut back, 6 bases at V and 1 base at J, with 12 bases in the middle. DNA for the CDR3: TGCGCCAGCAGCGCCGGGACACGGAACACTGAAGCTTTCTTT. The encoded protein is CASSAGTRNTEAFF.

This clone was recorded a few times. This chain links TRBV10-3 with TRBJ1-3; 8 positions agree with TRBD1. This CDR3 spans 14 amino acids. In germline, CDR1 is ENHRY, CDR2 SYGVKD. The V gene end was trimmed by 6 bases and the J gene end by 2 bases; junction bases not matched to a gene: 3. The CDR3 DNA reads as TGTGCCATCAGACCGGACAGGGCTGGAAACACCATATATTTT. Translation: CAIRPDRAGNTIYF.

This sequence joins TRBV10-1 and TRBJ2-1; D call uncertain. Trimming removed 7 bases at V and 9 bases at J, with 16 bases between. The CDR3 has 13 residues. Germline assignment: CDR1 WNHNN and CDR2 SYGVQD (reference sequence). The CDR3 DNA follows: TGCGCCAGCACAAATGCTCCTACGGGTGAGCAGTTCTTC. Translating gives CASTNAPTGEQFF.

This clone turned up a few times. The chain uses TRBV30 and TRBJ2-1, with D possibly TRBD2 on 6 matching bases. Germline-derived CDR1 and CDR2 are GTSNPN and SVGIG (reference sequence). V was shortened by 8 bases and J by 0 bases, with 20 bases between the two germline ends. CDR3 length: 16 residues. Here the CDR3 DNA reads TGTGCCGTAGCCGGGGACTTTCAGAGCTCCTACAATGAGCAGTTCTTC. Its protein product is CAVAGDFQSSYNEQFF.

The chain combines TRBV24-1 with TRBJ1-2; 7 nucleotides agree with TRBD1. Losses at the gene ends were 4 bases for V and 8 bases for J; bases not matched to a gene: 9. Germline-derived CDR1 and CDR2 are KGHDR and SFDVKD. The CDR3 consists of 14 residues. CDR3 in DNA: TGTGCCACCAGTGACCGGACAGGCCGGAGAGGCTACACCTTC. Translation gives CATSDRTGRRGYTF.

The chain has TRBV11-2 and TRBJ2-1; 11 nucleotides align to TRBD2. CDR1 and CDR2 from the germline V gene are SGHAT and FQNNGV. The length of the CDR3 is 15 residues. Germline trimming cut 6 bases from V and 5 bases from J; bases unmatched to any gene: 6. The CDR3 spells CASSLAGGSNNEQFF. CDR3 DNA sequence: TGTGCCAGCAGTCTAGCGGGGGGCTCTAACAATGAGCAGTTCTTC.

The chain employs TRBV10-2 and TRBJ1-3; possible D gene TRBD1, 6 bases. This CDR3 is 15 amino acids long. The V gene's germline CDR1 is WSHSY and CDR2 SAAADI. V lost 6 bases and J lost 3, with 15 bases in between. CDR3 DNA sequence: TGCGCCAGCAGAGAAGGACAGTCTTATGGAAACACCATATATTTT. Protein sequence: CASREGQSYGNTIYF.

This clone was counted a few times. This chain links TRBV6-5 with TRBJ2-5; 8 bases agree with TRBD1. The CDR3 is 14 residues long. Germline V gene data show CDR1 as MNHEY and CDR2 as SVGAGI. V lost 6 bases to trimming and J lost 3 bases; unmatched junction nucleotides: 6. The CDR3 DNA is TGTGCCAGCAGCCTGGGACAGGAGAAAGAGACCCAGTACTTC. Protein product: CASSLGQEKETQYF.

This clone has just one count. J is TRBJ2-1 and V is TRBV29-1, with 7 bases aligning to TRBD2. Unmatched junction bases numbered 7, after V lost 7 bases and J lost 1 base. CDR1 and CDR2 from the germline V gene are SQVTM and ANQGSEA. This CDR3 region has 14 residues. Written as DNA, the CDR3 is TGCAGCGGTACCTCTAGCGGTTCCTACAATGAGCAGTTCTTC. Amino acids: CSGTSSGSYNEQFF.

The CDR3 reads CASSLDGRAGYGYTF. The CDR3 bases are TGTGCCAGCAGCTTAGACGGCAGGGCAGGCTATGGCTACACCTTC. The chain combines TRBV7-2 with TRBJ1-2; D possibly corresponds to TRBD1 (5 bases). The germline V gene has CDR1 SGHTA and CDR2 FQGNSA. The V and J ends lost 1 base and 4 bases respectively, with 13 bases between them. CDR3 length: 15 residues. The whole variable domain, remainder taken from reference TRBV7-2 and TRBJ1-2, is GAGVSQSPSNKVTEKGKDVELRCDPISGHTALYWYRQSLGQGLEFLIYFQGNSAPDKSGLPSDRFSAERTGGSVSTLTIQRTQQEDSAVYLCASSLDGRAGYGYTFGSGTRLTVV.

J is TRBJ2-7 and V is TRBV20-1; the D is unclear. In germline, CDR1 is DFQATT, CDR2 SNEGSKA (reference sequence). V lost 0 bases to trimming and J lost 3 bases, with 3 bases between them. This CDR3 spans 11 amino acids. The CDR3 coding sequence is TGCAGTGCTAGAGAACTCTACGAGCAGTACTTC. Its protein is CSARELYEQYF.

CDR3 sequence: CASSGGTSLHNEQFF. CDR3 in DNA: TGTGCCAGCAGCGGGGGGACTAGCCTTCACAATGAGCAGTTCTTC. The V gene is TRBV7-8, the J gene TRBJ2-1, with TRBD2 matching over 9 bases. J lost 5 bases, V lost 5 bases, and 7 bases had no gene match. This CDR3 spans 15 amino acids. The V gene's germline CDR1 is SGHVS and CDR2 FQNEAQ.

The chain employs TRBV18 and TRBJ2-6, with TRBD1 matching 7 bases. Trimming removed 2 bases from V and 2 bases from J; junction bases left unmatched: 9. This CDR3 has 18 amino acids. Germline V gene sequence: CDR1 KGHSH, CDR2 LQKENI. The CDR3 region is CASSPRGQRSAGANVLTF. The CDR3 DNA reads as TGTGCCAGCTCACCAAGGGGACAGCGTTCCGCTGGGGCCAACGTCCTGACTTTC.

The DNA for the CDR3 is TGTGCCAGCAGCTCCCTAGCGGGGCCTTCCACAGATACGCAGTATTTT. It codes for CASSSLAGPSTDTQYF. The chain is built from TRBV9 and TRBJ2-3; 9 nucleotides line up with TRBD2. The ends lost 4 bases at V and 2 bases at J; junction bases unmatched: 8. Germline V gene data show CDR1 as SGDLS and CDR2 as YYNGEE. The CDR3 sequence is 16 residues long.

Remarks on this clone: The germline gene is not matched at one end of the junction; a read error may be the cause. The chain joins TRBV11-3 to TRBJ1-5; no reliable D call. CDR1 and CDR2 from the germline V gene are SGHNT and YENEEA. The CDR3 contains 14 residues. CDR3 sequence (DNA): TGCACCGACTCCATCCGTGGTGGCAATCAGCCCCAGCATTTT. Its translation: CTDSIRGGNQPQHF.

About this clone itself: Distinct nucleotide sequences in the sample also encode this CDR3. The rearrangement links TRBV6-1 to TRBJ2-3, with TRBD2 matching 8 bases. CDR1 is MNHNS, CDR2 SASEGT, per germline. This CDR3 has 15 amino acids. After removal of 2 bases from V and 0 bases from J, the junction contained 1 base not matched to a gene. The CDR3 protein is CASSELAGSTDTQYF. In nucleotides, the CDR3 is TGTGCCAGCAGTGAACTAGCGGGTAGCACAGATACGCAGTATTTT.

The V gene is TRBV6-2 or TRBV6-3, the J gene TRBJ2-7, with D uncertain. The CDR3 is made up of 12 amino acids. Germline V gene lookup returns CDR1 MNHEY and CDR2 SVGEGT. V lost 4 bases, J lost 6 bases, and 10 bases lay in between. The CDR3 loop reads CASSSLTLEQYF. In DNA form, the CDR3 reads TGTGCCAGCAGTTCTCTAACGCTCGAGCAGTACTTC.